This is a list of T cell receptor beta chains from one sample in a study of human T cells and chemical hapten exposure. TCRdb re-analysed the RACE reads in MiXCR, keeping a single row per CDR3 protein. The table has 84,000 or so distinct CDR3 sequences, about 8.5% seen once. Sequenced material: whole blood, taken in connection with sensitization to the hapten diphenylcyclopropenone (DPC). The receptor source for this set is a man in his forties with alopecia areata. Some clones in this sample may be carry-over from other donors' samples. CDR3s include the opening cysteine and the closing phenylalanine or tryptophan. The order of the fields is V gene, J gene, clone size, D gene, CDR3 protein, CDR3 DNA. A D gene is named only where the DNA matches it firmly. Clone size is shown for a subset of rows, as once, few, many or a class of expanded clone.

TRBV5-4	TRBJ2-1	few	NA	CASSLDQNEQFF	TGTGCCAGCAGTTTGGACCAGAATGAGCAGTTCTTC
TRBV6-5	TRBJ2-7	many	NA	CASSYSSKALISYEQYF	TGTGCCAGCAGTTACTCGTCCAAGGCCCTGATATCCTACGAGCAGTACTTC
TRBV6-1	TRBJ1-5	many	NA	CASSEEFNQPQHF	TGTGCCAGCAGCGAGGAATTCAATCAGCCCCAGCATTTT
TRBV27	TRBJ1-2	few	TRBD1	CASSLRQGRGYTF	TGTGCCAGCAGTTTACGACAGGGTAGGGGCTACACCTTC
TRBV29-1	TRBJ2-3	NA	TRBD2	CSVELAERDTQYF	TGCAGCGTTGAACTAGCGGAGAGAGATACGCAGTATTTT
TRBV6-5	TRBJ2-6	many	NA	CASSYSYRISSIGDNVLTF	TGTGCCAGCAGTTACTCTTACAGGATCTCTTCTATCGGGGACAACGTCCTGACTTTC
TRBV18	TRBJ2-3	few	NA	CASSPGSRGTDTQYF	TGTGCCAGCTCACCAGGGTCTCGCGGAACAGATACGCAGTATTTT
TRBV21-1	TRBJ1-2	many	NA	CASSKSKTGQGPFGYTF	TGTGCCAGCAGCAAATCAAAAACGGGACAGGGGCCTTTTGGCTACACCTTC
TRBV5-4	TRBJ1-6	NA	NA	CASSHPDTGLSPLHF	TGTGCCAGCAGCCATCCGGACACGGGGCTTTCACCCCTCCACTTT
TRBV28	TRBJ2-3	many	NA	CASSSLGGEGTDTQYF	TGTGCCAGCAGTTCCCTCGGGGGAGAGGGCACAGATACGCAGTATTTT
TRBV12-3/TRBV12-4	TRBJ1-1	many	NA	CASSLMTNLNTEAFF	TGTGCCAGCAGTCTCATGACCAATTTGAACACTGAAGCTTTCTTT
TRBV20-1	TRBJ2-3	many	TRBD2	CSARTVLAGHTDTQYF	TGCAGTGCTCGGACGGTACTAGCGGGCCACACAGATACGCAGTATTTT
TRBV25-1	TRBJ1-6	many	NA	CASRADRSNLDSPLHF	TGTGCCAGCAGGGCCGACAGGTCCAATTTGGATTCACCCCTCCACTTT
TRBV7-6	TRBJ2-5	few	NA	CASSWGGNLKETQYF	TGTGCCAGCAGTTGGGGAGGTAATCTCAAAGAGACCCAGTACTTC
TRBV5-1	TRBJ2-2	few	NA	CASSLEGNPNTGELFF	TGCGCCAGCAGCTTGGAAGGGAACCCGAACACCGGGGAGCTGTTTTTT
TRBV7-9	TRBJ1-4	many	NA	CASSPPQAPSEKLFF	TGTGCCAGCAGCCCACCACAGGCCCCTAGCGAAAAACTGTTTTTT
TRBV7-3	TRBJ2-3	NA	TRBD2	CASSRLLLAGESGDTQYF	TGTGCCAGCAGCCGGCTCCTTCTAGCGGGAGAATCAGGAGATACGCAGTATTTT
TRBV6-2/TRBV6-3	TRBJ2-5	NA	NA	CASSYSLSKTQYF	TGTGCCAGCAGTTACTCCCTGTCGAAGACCCAGTACTTC
TRBV21-1	TRBJ1-2	NA	NA	CASSAVGRSNYGYTF	TGTGCCAGCAGCGCGGTTGGGAGGAGCAACTATGGCTACACCTTC
TRBV7-2	TRBJ2-3	NA	TRBD1	CASSLADRAGADTQYF	TGTGCCAGCAGCTTAGCCGACAGGGCTGGCGCAGATACGCAGTATTTT
TRBV20-1	TRBJ1-1	many	NA	CSAREGGTEAFF	TGCAGTGCTAGAGAGGGTGGCACTGAAGCTTTCTTT
TRBV6-5	TRBJ2-2	NA	TRBD2	CASSYSTGLPHTGELFF	TGTGCCAGCAGTTACTCGACGGGACTACCGCACACCGGGGAGCTGTTTTTT
TRBV4-2	TRBJ2-5	NA	TRBD2	CASSQDLIAGEAVQETQYF	TGTGCCAGCAGCCAAGATTTGATAGCGGGAGAGGCGGTGCAAGAGACCCAGTACTTC
TRBV28	TRBJ1-1	many	NA	CAAGESTEAFF	TGTGCCGCAGGGGAATCCACTGAAGCTTTCTTT
TRBV6-5	TRBJ1-5	few	TRBD1	CASSLTGMNQPQHF	TGTGCCAGCAGCCTGACAGGGATGAATCAGCCCCAGCATTTT
TRBV28	TRBJ2-5	NA	NA	CASSSGTLLGETQYF	TGTGCCAGCAGCTCCGGCACCCTCCTCGGAGAGACCCAGTACTTC
TRBV6-6	TRBJ1-5	NA	NA	CASSWGEIKSNQPQHF	TGTGCCAGCAGCTGGGGAGAGATCAAGAGCAATCAGCCCCAGCATTTT
TRBV24-1	TRBJ2-2	many	TRBD1	CATSDRQGSNTGELFF	TGTGCCACCAGTGATAGACAGGGATCGAACACCGGGGAGCTGTTTTTT
TRBV10-3	TRBJ2-4	few	TRBD2	CAISEVGGSGDIQYF	TGTGCCATCAGTGAAGTGGGCGGGAGTGGAGACATTCAGTACTTC
TRBV30	TRBJ1-4	NA	NA	CAWSVGGAQEKLFF	TGTGCCTGGAGTGTAGGGGGGGCGCAGGAAAAACTGTTTTTT
TRBV14	TRBJ2-1	few	NA	CASSQLGGTDPGGQFF	TGTGCCAGCAGCCAATTGGGAGGGACGGACCCAGGGGGGCAGTTCTTC
TRBV27	TRBJ2-1	few	NA	CASRLGTGRYNEQFF	TGTGCCAGCAGGTTGGGGACGGGCCGATACAATGAGCAGTTCTTC
TRBV12-3/TRBV12-4	TRBJ1-2	many	TRBD1	CASSLDRGKSGYTF	TGTGCCAGCAGTTTAGACAGGGGGAAATCTGGCTACACCTTC
TRBV19	TRBJ1-1	NA	NA	CASKLRGAVNTEAFF	TGTGCCAGCAAGCTGCGGGGGGCCGTGAACACTGAAGCTTTCTTT
TRBV14	TRBJ2-2	few	TRBD1	CASSHTGDWAGELFF	TGTGCCAGCAGCCATACAGGGGATTGGGCCGGGGAGCTGTTTTTT
TRBV7-2	TRBJ2-5	many	TRBD2	CASSLVAGGRETQYF	TGTGCCAGCAGCTTAGTGGCGGGGGGGAGAGAGACCCAGTACTTC
TRBV7-2	TRBJ2-2	few	TRBD1	CASSLTGTGFNTGELFF	TGTGCCAGCAGCTTGACCGGGACAGGGTTTAACACCGGGGAGCTGTTTTTT
TRBV13	TRBJ2-6	medium-sized	NA	CASSLGFGANVLTF	TGTGCCAGCAGCTTAGGTTTCGGGGCCAACGTCCTGACTTTC
TRBV7-9	TRBJ2-5	NA	NA	CASSLESQVETQYF	TGTGCCAGCAGCTTAGAATCGCAAGTGGAGACCCAGTACTTC
TRBV9	TRBJ2-7	many	NA	CASSTEAHSSEQYF	TGTGCCAGCAGCACAGAGGCCCACTCCAGTGAGCAGTACTTC
TRBV27	TRBJ2-1	NA	TRBD1	CASSLRTGVNNEQFF	TGTGCCAGCAGTTTAAGGACAGGGGTCAACAATGAGCAGTTCTTC